This TCR beta chain was profiled in a study of blood T cell repertoires in COVID-19. Across the whole study: Samples came from the United States, Italy and Spain, spanning acute and convalescent COVID-19. In each case, the material was cDNA or gDNA derived from T cells, B-cell-depleted T cells, or PBMCs.

The trim removed 0 bases at V and 5 bases at J, leaving 3 bases unmatched. The CDR3 has 15 residues. CDR1 and CDR2 (germline): MNHEY, SMNVEV (reference sequence). One Seattle source followed patients from active infection through their disease course. As originally analysed: Researchers report that nucleated cell counts were estimated from reference gene primer amplification. Assay: immunoSEQ multiplex PCR; the TCRdb copy retains only in-frame clones and omits some. V, J and clone size reflect that table, while D and trimming were determined from the DNA. The sample has around 260,000 clones; around 90% are singletons.

This TCR came from a person aged 18 to 30 with COVID-19, enrolled during active disease. Input material: peripheral blood. This chain joins TRBV27 and TRBJ2-7; the match to TRBD1 covers 11 bases. The chain's CDR3 is CASSLSWTGGNEQYF. As DNA, the CDR3 is TGTGCCAGCAGTTTATCGTGGACAGGGGGCAACGAGCAGTACTTC.